This TCR beta chain derives from a study of blood T cell repertoires in COVID-19. Study background: COVID-19 samples collected from the United States, Italy and Spain covered acute and convalescent phases.

In the study's own analysis: By means of reference gene primer amplification, nucleated cell counts were estimated. Clones were sequenced by immunoSEQ multiplex PCR, and TCRdb holds only the in-frame ones, with some missing. V and J calls and clone size come straight from that table; D and trimming were deduced from the DNA. Of around 200,000 clones detected, around 80% appear once; the ten largest clones hold around 11%. About this clone itself: The junction does not match germline at one end; this may be a read error.

This CDR3 spans 15 amino acids. Germline V gene data show CDR1 as LNHDA and CDR2 as SQIVND (reference sequence). The origin of this receptor is a woman in her forties or fifties with acute or convalescent COVID-19. This chain links TRBV19 with TRBJ2-7; 9 positions match TRBD1. Sequencing was performed on peripheral blood. The chain's CDR3 is CASSYGTGFSYGQYF. The CDR3 nucleotides are TGTGCCAGTTCCTACGGGACAGGGTTTTCCTACGGGCAGTACTTC.